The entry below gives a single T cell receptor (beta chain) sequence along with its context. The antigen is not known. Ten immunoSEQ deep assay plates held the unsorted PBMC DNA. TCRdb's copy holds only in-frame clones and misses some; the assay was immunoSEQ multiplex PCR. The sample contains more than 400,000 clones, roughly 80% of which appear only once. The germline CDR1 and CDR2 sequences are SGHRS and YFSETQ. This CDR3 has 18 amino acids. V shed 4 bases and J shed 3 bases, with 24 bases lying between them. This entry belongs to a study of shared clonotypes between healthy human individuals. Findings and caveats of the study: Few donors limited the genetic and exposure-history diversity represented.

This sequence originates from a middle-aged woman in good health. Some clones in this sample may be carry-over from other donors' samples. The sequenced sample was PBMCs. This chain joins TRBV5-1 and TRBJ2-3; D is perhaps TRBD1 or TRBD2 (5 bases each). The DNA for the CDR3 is TGCGCCAGCAGCCGGGACCCCTCTTCAGCGAGTTGGACAGATACGCAGTATTTT. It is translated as CASSRDPSSASWTDTQYF.